This paragraph covers one TCR beta chain sequence. Clinical histories supplied by participants themselves formed the basis of cohort assignment. Among Cohort 3 donors, those recovered had two negative PCRs, clearance, or symptom resolution. This sample was taken from a study of blood T cell repertoires in COVID-19. Study overall: Samples representing acute and convalescent COVID-19 were sourced from the United States, Italy and Spain. PBMCs, B-cell-depleted T cells, or T cells provided the cDNA or gDNA that made up the material.

Method: immunoSEQ multiplex PCR; TCRdb's copy keeps in-frame clones and lacks some. The table has more than 450,000 clones, around 90% seen once; the top ten hold under 0.85%. CDR3 size: 15 residues. The V end lost 1 base, the J end lost 5 bases, and 12 bases lay between the germline ends. Looked up from germline, CDR1 is MGHRA and CDR2 is YSYEKL. Sequenced material: PBMCs or T cells enriched from blood (not recorded which). This chain connects TRBV4-1 to TRBJ1-5; no clear D. This TCR was sampled from a woman aged 18-30 years who had recovered from COVID-19. The CDR3 region has the DNA TGCGCCAGCAGCCAAGTGTGGGTCGAGGATCAGCCCCAGCATTTT. This gives the protein CASSQVWVEDQPQHF.